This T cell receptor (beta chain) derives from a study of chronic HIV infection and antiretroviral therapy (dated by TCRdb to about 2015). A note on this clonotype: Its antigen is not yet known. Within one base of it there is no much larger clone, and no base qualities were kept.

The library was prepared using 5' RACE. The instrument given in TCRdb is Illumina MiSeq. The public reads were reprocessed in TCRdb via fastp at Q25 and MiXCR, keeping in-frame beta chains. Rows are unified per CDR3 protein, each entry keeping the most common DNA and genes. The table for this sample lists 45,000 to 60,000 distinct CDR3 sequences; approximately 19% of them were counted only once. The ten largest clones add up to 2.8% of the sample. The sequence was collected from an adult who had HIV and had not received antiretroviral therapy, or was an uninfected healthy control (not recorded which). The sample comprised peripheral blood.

The CDR3 protein: CASRAGGGPMMNTEAFF. The DNA sequence reads TGTGCCAGCAGGGCTGGGGGAGGGCCGATGATGAACACTGAAGCTTTCTTT. The rearrangement combines TRBV6-5 with TRBJ1-1; the D region possibly corresponds to TRBD1 (5 bases align). Based on the germline V gene, the CDR1 and CDR2 sequences are MNHEY and SVGAGI. At the junction V is shortened by 6 bases and J by 0 bases, with 20 bases in between. The CDR3 measures 17 amino acids from cysteine to phenylalanine. The kept DNA is CDR3 alone, 51 bases in frame from the first base.